What follows are 10 T cell receptor beta chains derived from one specimen sequenced in a study of T cell repertoires in aging, cancer and after chemotherapy. Peripheral blood genomic DNA, not sorted cells or RNA, was the template. A mixed TRB-A/B primer pool amplified rearranged TRB by multiplex touch-down PCR. Each CDR3 protein gets one entry after TCRdb re-called the multiplex PCR reads with MiXCR. The table has 8,000 to 10,000 distinct CDR3 sequences, approximately 24% seen once. The specimen sequenced was blood. The receptor set was obtained from a human donor in good health.

Within the sample, this clonotype is medium-sized. The genes are TRBV6-2 or TRBV6-3 and TRBJ2-1, with D possibly TRBD2 on 5 matching bases. The germline V and J ends were trimmed by 2 bases and 7 bases, with 12 bases remaining between them. The CDR3 extends over 14 amino acids. CDR1 and CDR2 (germline): MNHEY, SVGEGT. The CDR3 here is CASSYDQWRNEQFF. The CDR3 DNA reads as TGTGCCAGCAGTTACGATCAGTGGAGGAATGAGCAGTTCTTC.

This clonotype was picked up a small number of times. The rearrangement uses TRBV4-3 and TRBJ2-2; D remains unclear. Germline CDR1 and CDR2: LGHNA and YSLEER. This CDR3 is built from 14 residues. V was trimmed by 4 bases and J by 3 bases, leaving 9 bases between them. The CDR3 nucleotides are TGCGCCAGCAGCCCGCCCGGTCACACCGGGGAGCTGTTTTTT. Protein: CASSPPGHTGELFF.

Within the sample, this clonotype is medium-sized. This chain uses TRBV29-1 with TRBJ2-6, with D perhaps TRBD1 (5 bases). CDR1 is SQVTM, CDR2 ANQGSEA, per germline. V was trimmed by 6 bases and J by 1 base, leaving 13 bases between them. The CDR3 extends over 15 amino acids. The DNA of the CDR3 is TGCAGCGTAGCTGATACAGGTTCTGGGGCCAACGTCCTGACTTTC. This encodes CSVADTGSGANVLTF.

This chain connects TRBV20-1 to TRBJ2-1; no firm D call. Germline values: CDR1 DFQATT, CDR2 SNEGSKA (reference sequence). The CDR3 loop spans 16 amino acids. V was cut by 3 bases and J by 3 bases, with 18 bases left in between. The CDR3 here is CSARGLRAVGYNEQFF. CDR3 bases: TGCAGTGCTAGGGGTTTAAGGGCGGTAGGCTACAATGAGCAGTTCTTC.

J is TRBJ2-2 and V is TRBV27; 13 nucleotides line up with TRBD2. Germline CDR1 is MNHEY and CDR2 is SMNVEV (reference sequence). The CDR3 contains 15 residues. The V gene end was trimmed by 6 bases and the J gene end by 7 bases; junction bases not matched to a gene: 5. CDR3 region: CASRPGLAGFGELFF. Written as DNA, the CDR3 is TGTGCCAGCAGGCCGGGACTAGCGGGATTCGGGGAGCTGTTTTTT.

The V gene is TRBV4-3, the J gene TRBJ2-4; maybe TRBD2 (6 bases). Between the trimmed V and J ends, which lost 0 bases and 6 bases, there was a span of 21 bases. This CDR3 comprises 18 residues. Looked up from germline, CDR1 is LGHNA and CDR2 is YSLEER. CDR3: CASSQDLRDGSAGNIQYF. For the CDR3, the DNA is TGCGCCAGCAGCCAAGATTTGCGGGATGGGTCCGCCGGAAACATTCAGTACTTC.

By proportion, this clonotype is medium-sized. The chain uses TRBV6-5 and TRBJ1-1, with a tentative D call TRBD1 (5 bases). CDR1 and CDR2 (germline): MNHEY, SVGAGI. The CDR3 runs 17 residues. With 8 bases removed from V and 0 bases from J, the gap between germline ends came to 22 bases. CDR3 nucleotides: TGTGCCAGCGGCCAGGACCCGACAGATCCTATGAACACTGAAGCTTTCTTT. It codes for CASGQDPTDPMNTEAFF.

This clonotype was seen more than once but under ten times. The chain has TRBV6-2 or TRBV6-3 and TRBJ1-1, with 7 bases that match TRBD1. Germline CDR1 and CDR2: MNHEY and SVGEGT. Trimming at V came to 6 bases and at J to 1 base, leaving 8 bases not matched to a gene. This CDR3 spans 15 amino acids. The CDR3, as DNA: TGTGCCAGCAGGAGGACAGGCACTCGGAACACTGAAGCTTTCTTT. This codes for CASRRTGTRNTEAFF.

This clonotype came up a few times. This chain connects TRBV4-3 to TRBJ2-3, with D perhaps matching TRBD1 or TRBD2 (5 bases each). V was shortened by 2 bases and J by 2 bases, with 11 bases between the two germline ends. This CDR3 has 15 residues. Germline V gives CDR1 LGHNA, CDR2 YSLEER. The CDR3: CASSQQGDHTDTQYF. CDR3 sequence (DNA): TGCGCCAGCAGCCAACAAGGGGACCACACAGATACGCAGTATTTT.

The rearrangement joins TRBV28 to TRBJ1-4; 8 positions agree with TRBD1. Trimming cost V 2 bases and J 8 bases; bases outside gene matches: 4. CDR3 length: 14 residues. CDR1 is MDHEN and CDR2 is SYDVKM in the germline V gene. Here the CDR3 reads CASSLQGAEEKLFF. For the CDR3, the DNA is TGTGCCAGCAGTTTACAGGGGGCGGAAGAAAAACTGTTTTTT. Full variable domain (rest looked up from reference TRBV28 and TRBJ1-4): DVKVTQSSRYLVKRTGEKVFLECVQDMDHENMFWYRQDPGLGLRLIYFSYDVKMKEKGDIPEGYSVSREKKERFSLILESASTNQTSMYLCASSLQGAEEKLFFGSGTQLSVL.